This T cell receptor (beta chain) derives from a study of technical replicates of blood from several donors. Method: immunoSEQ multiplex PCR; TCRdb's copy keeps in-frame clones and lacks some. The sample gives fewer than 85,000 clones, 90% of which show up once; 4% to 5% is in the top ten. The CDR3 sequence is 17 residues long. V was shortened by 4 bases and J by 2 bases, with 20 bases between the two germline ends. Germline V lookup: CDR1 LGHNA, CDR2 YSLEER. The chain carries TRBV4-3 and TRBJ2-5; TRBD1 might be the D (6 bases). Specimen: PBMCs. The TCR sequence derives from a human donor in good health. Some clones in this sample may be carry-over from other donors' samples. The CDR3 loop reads CASSLEARLDRQETQYF. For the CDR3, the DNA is TGCGCCAGCAGCCTAGAAGCGCGTTTGGACAGACAAGAGACCCAGTACTTC.